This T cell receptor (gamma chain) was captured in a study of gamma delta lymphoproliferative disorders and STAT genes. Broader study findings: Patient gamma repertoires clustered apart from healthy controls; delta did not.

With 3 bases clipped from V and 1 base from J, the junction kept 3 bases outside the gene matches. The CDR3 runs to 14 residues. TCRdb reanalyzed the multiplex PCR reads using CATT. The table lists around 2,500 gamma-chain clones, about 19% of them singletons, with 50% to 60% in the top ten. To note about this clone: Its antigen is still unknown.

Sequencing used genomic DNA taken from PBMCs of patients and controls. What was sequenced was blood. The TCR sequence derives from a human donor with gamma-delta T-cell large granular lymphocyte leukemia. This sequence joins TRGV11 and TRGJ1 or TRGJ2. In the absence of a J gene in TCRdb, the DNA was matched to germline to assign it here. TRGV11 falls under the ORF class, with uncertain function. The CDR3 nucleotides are TGTGCCTGCTGGATTAGGACTAATTATTATAAGAAACTCTTT. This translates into CACWIRTNYYKKLF.